The 25 T cell receptor beta chains below were found in one sample sequenced in a study of cytomegalovirus exposure and HLA in healthy donors. The PCR made use of 60 Vbeta and 13 Jbeta primers. Method: immunoSEQ multiplex PCR; TCRdb's copy keeps in-frame clones and lacks some. The data contain some 110,000 clones, around 75% of them seen just once; the ten biggest clones take up approximately 0.9%. The sequenced sample consisted of PBMCs. These TCRs come from a young woman in good health and CMV-seronegative.

This clone came up once. V and J are TRBV6-1 and TRBJ2-7; TRBD1 agrees at 7 bases. Germline CDR1 is MNHNS and CDR2 is SASEGT. With 4 bases clipped from V and 3 bases from J, the junction kept 3 bases outside the gene matches. The CDR3 covers 13 residues. The CDR3 DNA is TGTGCCAGCAGTGCTTGGGACAGCTACGAGCAGTACTTC. Its protein is CASSAWDSYEQYF.

The chain carries TRBV6-1 and TRBJ1-1; 7 nucleotides line up with TRBD1. The CDR3 has 15 amino acids. V gave up 7 bases and J gave up 6 bases; unmatched junction bases: 14. CDR1 is MNHNS and CDR2 is SASEGT in the germline V gene. In DNA form, the CDR3 reads TGTGCCAGCACCGGGAGTCGGGACAGAGGGGCTGAAGCTTTCTTT. Translating it yields CASTGSRDRGAEAFF.

J is TRBJ2-5 and V is TRBV7-2, with 7 bases matching TRBD2. Germline V CDR1 and CDR2: SGHTA, FQGNSA. This CDR3 is 14 amino acids long. The V segment lost 1 base and the J segment 5 bases; nucleotides outside the gene matches: 4. CDR3 bases: TGTGCCAGCAGCTTAGGGGTGGGGGGGGAGACCCAGTACTTC. It translates to CASSLGVGGETQYF.

The rearrangement links TRBV6-5 to TRBJ2-7, with 11 positions matching TRBD2. Trimming cost V 2 bases and J 12 bases; bases outside gene matches: 6. The germline V gene encodes CDR1 MNHEY and CDR2 SVGAGI. The CDR3 contains 13 residues. CDR3 residues: CASSYEGLAAPYF. The CDR3 region has the DNA TGTGCCAGCAGTTACGAGGGACTAGCGGCACCGTACTTC.

This clone appeared a few times. The chain combines TRBV7-3 with TRBJ2-5; no firm D call. Germline CDR1 reads SGHTA; CDR2 reads FQGTGA. V was trimmed by 5 bases and J by 1 base, leaving 8 bases between them. This CDR3 region has 13 residues. The CDR3: CASSGQSQETQYF. CDR3 DNA: TGTGCCAGCAGCGGGCAGTCCCAAGAGACCCAGTACTTC.

This clone was seen just once. This chain joins TRBV5-4 and TRBJ2-3; D not resolved. The CDR3 has 15 residues. Trimming took 3 bases from V and 1 from J, leaving 12 bases between them. Germline V CDR1 and CDR2: SGHNT, YYREEE (reference sequence). The CDR3 reads CASSSPEVGTDTQYF. Here the CDR3 DNA reads TGTGCCAGCAGCTCCCCAGAGGTGGGCACAGATACGCAGTATTTT.

The rearrangement uses TRBV20-1 and TRBJ2-5; D uncertain. Trimming stripped 7 bases from V and 4 bases from J, with 7 bases between. Germline V gene sequence: CDR1 DFQATT, CDR2 SNEGSKA (reference sequence). This CDR3 has 10 residues. The CDR3 DNA follows: TGCAGTGTCGGGTTAGAGACCCAGTACTTC. Its translation: CSVGLETQYF.

The chain links TRBV4-2 to TRBJ1-2, with a possible D match to TRBD1 (6 bases). Germline CDR1 is LGHNA and CDR2 is YNFKEQ. This CDR3 contains 19 residues. Trimming stripped 1 base from V and 7 bases from J, with 28 bases between. Here the CDR3 reads CASSQVVQGLERPIRGYTF. The DNA for the CDR3 is TGTGCCAGCAGCCAAGTCGTGCAGGGGCTTGAACGACCCATCCGTGGCTACACCTTC.

This chain connects TRBV6-5 to TRBJ1-2; unclear D gene. The CDR3 length is 13 residues. The V end lost 4 bases, the J end lost 9 bases, and 15 bases lay between the germline ends. Germline V gene sequence: CDR1 MNHEY, CDR2 SVGAGI. The CDR3 reads CASSFSGPGSYTF. The CDR3 coding sequence is TGTGCCAGCAGTTTTAGCGGGCCGGGCAGCTACACCTTC.

This chain joins TRBV5-1 and TRBJ1-5; unclear D gene. The V end was cut by 0 bases, the J end by 6 bases, with 13 bases between. CDR1 SGHRS and CDR2 YFSETQ come from the germline V gene. The CDR3 loop spans 15 amino acids. The CDR3 nucleotides are TGCGCCAGCAGCTTGGCCTCGGGAGTCGGTCAGCCCCAGCATTTT. Its protein is CASSLASGVGQPQHF.

V and J are TRBV5-1 and TRBJ1-1, with 8 bases matching TRBD1. The CDR3 has 13 residues. Germline trimming cut 1 base from V and 13 bases from J; bases unmatched to any gene: 9. Germline values: CDR1 SGHRS, CDR2 YFSETQ. The DNA of the CDR3 is TGCGCCAGCAGCTTGACCGCGACAGGGGCCGGTTTCTTT. This gives the protein CASSLTATGAGFF.

V and J are TRBV7-2 and TRBJ1-1; 7 positions match TRBD1. CDR1 and CDR2 from the germline V gene are SGHTA and FQGNSA. The CDR3 loop spans 14 amino acids. The V segment lost 4 bases and the J segment 3 bases; nucleotides outside the gene matches: 5. The DNA of the CDR3 is TGTGCCAGCAGCTCCAGGGGGGTATACACTGAAGCTTTCTTT. This sequence encodes CASSSRGVYTEAFF.

There are a few counts of this clone. The V call is TRBV7-9, the J call TRBJ1-2; TRBD1 might be the D (5 bases). The CDR3 runs to 13 residues. Germline CDR1 SEHNR, CDR2 FQNEAQ (reference sequence). V lost 5 bases and J 8 bases, leaving 15 bases between the germline ends. The CDR3 spells CASSPSGTGGYTF. The CDR3 DNA follows: TGTGCCAGCAGCCCGTCCGGGACTGGGGGCTACACCTTC.

A remark on this clone: Other DNA sequences from this sample encode an identical CDR3 as well. The chain couples TRBV29-1 to TRBJ1-3, with TRBD1 identical over 8 bases. The length of the CDR3 is 14 residues. Germline V lookup: CDR1 SQVTM, CDR2 ANQGSEA. The V gene end was trimmed by 6 bases and the J gene end by 0 bases; junction bases not matched to a gene: 4. The DNA of the CDR3 is TGCAGCGTCATAACAGGGGGCTCTGGAAACACCATATATTTT. Amino acid sequence: CSVITGGSGNTIYF.

This clone came up once. J is TRBJ1-2 and V is TRBV30; D is possibly TRBD1 (6 bases). Germline CDR1 is GTSNPN and CDR2 is SVGIG (reference sequence). There are 12 residues in the CDR3. The ends were cut back, 1 base at V and 4 bases at J, with 7 bases in the middle. The CDR3 nucleotides are TGTGCCTGGAGTGCAGGGGCCTATGGCTACACCTTC. Translation: CAWSAGAYGYTF.

The J gene is TRBJ2-1, the V gene TRBV7-9; TRBD2 agrees at 8 bases. V lost 9 bases, J lost 5 bases, and 9 bases stayed unmatched. Germline V gene sequence: CDR1 SEHNR, CDR2 FQNEAQ (reference sequence). The CDR3 has 14 residues. CDR3 in DNA: TGTGCCAGTCATGCGGGGGGCTCAAACAATGAGCAGTTCTTC. Its protein is CASHAGGSNNEQFF.

This sequence joins TRBV6-5 and TRBJ2-3; unclear D gene. Trimming pared 7 bases from V and 1 base from J, leaving 12 bases between. CDR1 is MNHEY, CDR2 SVGAGI, per germline. CDR3 length equals 14 residues. CDR3: CASTPGQGTDTQYF. The CDR3, as DNA: TGTGCCAGCACTCCCGGTCAGGGCACAGATACGCAGTATTTT.

As DNA, the CDR3 is TGTGCCAGCAGCTTGGGGCCGGACAGGATTTACAATGAGCAGTTCTTC. Its protein is CASSLGPDRIYNEQFF. V usage is TRBV11-3 and J usage is TRBJ2-1; 7 positions agree with TRBD1. The V gene end was trimmed by 3 bases and the J gene end by 4 bases; junction bases not matched to a gene: 9. This CDR3 is 16 amino acids long. The germline V gene has CDR1 SGHNT and CDR2 YENEEA.

The V call is TRBV27, the J call TRBJ1-5; D gene unclear. Trimming took off 5 bases at V and 6 bases at J, with 20 bases between the two ends. Germline V gives CDR1 MNHEY, CDR2 SMNVEV (reference sequence). The CDR3 totals 16 residues. The CDR3 region is CASSTNGEDLSQPQHF. CDR3 DNA sequence: TGTGCCAGCAGTACCAACGGGGAGGACCTGAGTCAGCCCCAGCATTTT.

This chain links TRBV14 with TRBJ2-3, with 14 nucleotides matching TRBD2. J was trimmed by 1 base and V by 4 bases; bases with no gene match: 4. From germline, CDR1 is SGHDN and CDR2 FVKESK. This CDR3 is 17 amino acids long. The CDR3 DNA reads as TGTGCCAGCAGCCCACTGGGACTAGCGGGAGGCACAGATACGCAGTATTTT. Its translation: CASSPLGLAGGTDTQYF.

The chain employs TRBV13 and TRBJ2-7; TRBD1 matches 7 bases. The CDR3 loop spans 14 amino acids. Trimming cost V 5 bases and J 3 bases; bases outside gene matches: 7. Per germline, CDR1 PRHDT and CDR2 FYEKMQ (reference sequence). In DNA form, the CDR3 reads TGTGCCAGCAGCGCAGCCGGGACAGACTACGAGCAGTACTTC. It specifies CASSAAGTDYEQYF.

This clone was recorded only once. This sequence joins TRBV5-1 and TRBJ1-1, with 8 positions matching TRBD1. CDR3 length: 14 residues. Germline loops: CDR1 SGHRS, CDR2 YFSETQ. The trim removed 3 bases at V and 5 bases at J, leaving 6 bases unmatched. Written as DNA, the CDR3 is TGCGCCAGCAGCTCACAGGGGGAAGGGACTGAAGCTTTCTTT. It yields the protein CASSSQGEGTEAFF.

The chain's CDR3 is CASSEEFIGGRTYGYTF. DNA of the CDR3: TGTGCCAGCAGTGAAGAGTTCATCGGGGGGCGCACCTATGGCTACACCTTC. The chain carries TRBV6-1 and TRBJ1-2, with a tentative D call TRBD1 (6 bases). There are 17 residues in the CDR3. V lost 1 base to trimming and J lost 4 bases, with 19 bases between them. Germline lookup yields CDR1 MNHNS and CDR2 SASEGT.

This chain uses TRBV30 with TRBJ1-1; 11 bases map to TRBD1. Germline CDR1 GTSNPN, CDR2 SVGIG (reference sequence). Germline trimming cut 5 bases from V and 10 bases from J; bases unmatched to any gene: 12. The CDR3 sequence is 14 residues long. The CDR3 region has the DNA TGTGCCTGGGAGCCGGGACAGGGGGTCGTTGGAGCTTTCTTT. Translating gives CAWEPGQGVVGAFF.

V usage is TRBV11-2 and J usage is TRBJ2-3; D call uncertain. Trimming removed 1 base at V and 6 bases at J, with 2 bases between. CDR3 length: 11 amino acids. The V gene's germline CDR1 is SGHAT and CDR2 FQNNGV. The CDR3 here is CASSLADTQYF. The CDR3 DNA is TGTGCCAGCAGCTTAGCGGATACGCAGTATTTT.